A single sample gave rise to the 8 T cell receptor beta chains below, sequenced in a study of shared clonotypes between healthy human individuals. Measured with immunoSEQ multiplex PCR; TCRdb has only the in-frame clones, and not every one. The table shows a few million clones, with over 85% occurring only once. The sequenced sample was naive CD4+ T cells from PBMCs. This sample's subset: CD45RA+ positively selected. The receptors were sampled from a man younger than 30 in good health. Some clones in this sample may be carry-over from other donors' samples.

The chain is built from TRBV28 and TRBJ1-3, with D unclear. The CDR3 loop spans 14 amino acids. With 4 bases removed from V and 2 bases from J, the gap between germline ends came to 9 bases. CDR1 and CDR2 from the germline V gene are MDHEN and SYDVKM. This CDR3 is CASSSASTGNTIYF. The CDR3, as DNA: TGTGCCAGCAGTTCGGCCTCCACTGGAAACACCATATATTTT.

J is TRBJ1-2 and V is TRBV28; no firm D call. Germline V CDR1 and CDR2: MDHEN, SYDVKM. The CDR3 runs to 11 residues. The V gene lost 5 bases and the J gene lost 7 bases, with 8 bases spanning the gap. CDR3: CASSPNGGYTF. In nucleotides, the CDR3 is TGTGCCAGCAGTCCGAACGGTGGCTACACCTTC.

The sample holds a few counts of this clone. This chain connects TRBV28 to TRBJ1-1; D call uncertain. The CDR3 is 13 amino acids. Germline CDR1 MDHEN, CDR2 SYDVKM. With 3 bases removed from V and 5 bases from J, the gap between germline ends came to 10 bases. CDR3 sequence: CASSFTGRTEAFF. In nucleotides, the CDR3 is TGTGCCAGCAGTTTTACGGGGAGGACTGAAGCTTTCTTT.

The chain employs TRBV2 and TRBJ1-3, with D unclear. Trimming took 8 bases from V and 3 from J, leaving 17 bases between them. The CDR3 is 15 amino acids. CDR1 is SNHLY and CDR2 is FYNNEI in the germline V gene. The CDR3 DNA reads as TGTGCCAGCTCTTCGAGGAGGGCAGGTGGAAACACCATATATTTT. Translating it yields CASSSRRAGGNTIYF.

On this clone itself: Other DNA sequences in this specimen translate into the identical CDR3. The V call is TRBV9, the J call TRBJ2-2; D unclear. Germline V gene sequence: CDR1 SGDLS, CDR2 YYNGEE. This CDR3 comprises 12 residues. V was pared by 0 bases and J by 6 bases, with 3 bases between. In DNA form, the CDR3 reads TGTGCCAGCAGCGTAGTGGCCGGGGAGCTGTTTTTT. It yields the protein CASSVVAGELFF.

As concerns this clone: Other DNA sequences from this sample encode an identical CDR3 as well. The CDR3 region is CASSRTGGTEAFF. For the CDR3, the DNA is TGTGCCAGCAGCCGAACAGGGGGCACTGAAGCTTTCTTT. The chain carries TRBV6-5 and TRBJ1-1; 8 bases are a match to TRBD1. Germline CDR1 reads MNHEY; CDR2 reads SVGAGI. V lost 6 bases and J lost 4; bases outside the gene matches: 4. The CDR3 totals 13 residues.

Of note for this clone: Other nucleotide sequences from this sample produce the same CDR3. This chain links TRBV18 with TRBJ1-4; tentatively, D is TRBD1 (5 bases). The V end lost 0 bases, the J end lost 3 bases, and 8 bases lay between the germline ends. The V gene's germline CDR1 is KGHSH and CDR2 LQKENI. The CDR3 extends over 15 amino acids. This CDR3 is CASSPPGRSNEKLFF. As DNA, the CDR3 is TGTGCCAGCTCACCACCGGGACGGTCTAATGAAAAACTGTTTTTT.

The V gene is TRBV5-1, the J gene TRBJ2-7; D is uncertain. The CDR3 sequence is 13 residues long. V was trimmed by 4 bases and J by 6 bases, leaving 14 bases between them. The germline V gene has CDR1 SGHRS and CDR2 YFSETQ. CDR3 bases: TGCGCCAGCAGCACCTACGGGCCCTCCGAGCAGTACTTC. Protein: CASSTYGPSEQYF.